The rows below give T cell receptor beta chains drawn from one sample of a study of T cell responses to AZD1222 COVID-19 vaccine. Assay: immunoSEQ multiplex PCR; the TCRdb copy retains only in-frame clones and omits some. The data hold some 30,000 clones, with 75% to 90% observed a single time. The sequences come from peripheral blood, collected on day 0 of AZD1222 vaccination. These receptors were collected from an adult in good health. CDR3s include the opening cysteine and the closing phenylalanine or tryptophan. Each record gives: J gene, V gene, clone size, D gene, CDR3 DNA, CDR3 protein. D genes are given only for firm matches. Expanded clones get a size class; other rows say once, few or many, or leave the size out.

>TRBJ1-3|TRBV4-1|.|.
TGCGCCAGCAGCCAAGATCAGGGTTCTGGAAACACCATATATTTT
CASSQDQGSGNTIYF
>TRBJ2-5|TRBV19|.|.
TGTGCCAGTAGTAGGACCCGATGGTCAGAGACCCAGTACTTC
CASSRTRWSETQYF
>TRBJ1-2|TRBV6-4|.|.
TGTGCCAGCAGTGACAAAACGGTGGGGGGGGAAGACTATGGCTACACCTTC
CASSDKTVGGEDYGYTF
>TRBJ2-2|TRBV7-3|.|.
TGTGCCAGCAGCTCCACAGGGTCCGGGGAGCTGTTTTTT
CASSSTGSGELFF
>TRBJ1-1|TRBV7-8|.|.
TGTGCCAGCAGCCAAAGGTTCAGACAGATGAACACTGAAGCTTTCTTT
CASSQRFRQMNTEAFF
>TRBJ1-1|TRBV4-3|.|.
TGCGCCAGCAGCCAAGAGGCTGGGACAACCGCTATGAACACTGAAGCTTTCTTT
CASSQEAGTTAMNTEAFF
>TRBJ1-2|TRBV15|.|TRBD1
TGTGCCACCAGAAGGACAGGGGGAGGTGGCTACACCTTC
CATRRTGGGGYTF
>TRBJ2-2|TRBV19|.|.
TGTGCCAGTAGTATCCAGGGAATCACCGGGGAGCTGTTTTTT
CASSIQGITGELFF
>TRBJ1-2|TRBV3-1/TRBV3-2|.|.
TGTGCCAGCAGCCTACAGGGAGATCCATATGGCTACACCTTC
CASSLQGDPYGYTF
>TRBJ2-1|TRBV5-1|once|.
TGCGCCAGCAGCCGGGACTCGAGATCCTACAATGAGCAGTTCTTC
CASSRDSRSYNEQFF
>TRBJ2-5|TRBV29-1|.|.
TGCAGCGTTGAAGGCAGGCGGGAGACCCAGTACTTC
CSVEGRRETQYF
>TRBJ1-2|TRBV20-1|.|.
TGCAGTGCCCTATCGTACTATGGCTACACCTTC
CSALSYYGYTF
>TRBJ2-2|TRBV11-3|.|.
TGTGCCAGCAGCCGTGCTAACACCGGGGAGCTGTTTTTT
CASSRANTGELFF
>TRBJ2-2|TRBV5-1|.|TRBD2
TGCGCCAGCAGACCTCTAGCGGGAGGTCGGACCGGGGAGCTGTTTTTT
CASRPLAGGRTGELFF
>TRBJ2-7|TRBV7-2|.|TRBD1
TGTGCCAGCAGCGCCGACAGGGTCTCCCACGAGCAGTACTTC
CASSADRVSHEQYF
>TRBJ1-6|TRBV7-2|.|.
TGTGCCAGCAGCTTAGGTTTGCCAGGGAATTCACCCCTCCACTTT
CASSLGLPGNSPLHF
>TRBJ2-7|TRBV14|.|.
TGTGCCAGCAGCCAAGTTGCGGGTGAGACCTACGAGCAGTACTTC
CASSQVAGETYEQYF
>TRBJ2-7|TRBV19|.|TRBD2
TGTGCCAGTAGTATTGCGGGACTAGCGGGCGGCAGGCAGTCATACGAGCAGTACTTC
CASSIAGLAGGRQSYEQYF
>TRBJ1-1|TRBV18|.|.
TGTGCCAGCTCAGCAAGCCTGGCAAACACTGAAGCTTTCTTT
CASSASLANTEAFF
>TRBJ1-6|TRBV7-9|.|.
TGTGCCAGCAGCTTAAACGGGAATTCACCCCTCCACTTT
CASSLNGNSPLHF
>TRBJ2-3|TRBV7-2|.|.
TGTGCCAGCAGCTTAATTGGGAGCACAGATACGCAGTATTTT
CASSLIGSTDTQYF
>TRBJ1-1|TRBV27|.|.
TGTGCCAGCAGTCACGGGGGCACTGAAGCTTTCTTT
CASSHGGTEAFF
>TRBJ1-1|TRBV7-9|once|.
TGTGCCAGCAGCTCCAGAAGAGTGGGGGGAACTGAAGCTTTCTTT
CASSSRRVGGTEAFF
>TRBJ2-7|TRBV4-2|.|.
TGTGCCAGCAGCCAAGATCTGGGGCAGTTCTCCTACGAGCAGTACTTC
CASSQDLGQFSYEQYF
>TRBJ1-1|TRBV7-9|.|TRBD1
TGTGCCAGCAGTCAAAACCGGGACAGGGAGCTCGCGGTTGAAGCTTTCTTT
CASSQNRDRELAVEAFF
>TRBJ2-4|TRBV2|once|.
TGTGCCAGCAGTGGGGGGACGCCAGATGAGGACATTCAGTACTTC
CASSGGTPDEDIQYF
>TRBJ1-2|TRBV18|.|TRBD1
TGTGCCAGCTCACAGGGGACAGGGCCCGGCTACACCTTC
CASSQGTGPGYTF
>TRBJ2-7|TRBV21-1|.|.
TGTGCCAGCAGCCGCCAAAGAGAACGAGACAGGGTCTACGAGCAGTACTTC
CASSRQRERDRVYEQYF
>TRBJ1-3|TRBV9|.|.
TGTGCCAGCAGCGTAGCCGGGGATGGAAACACCATATATTTT
CASSVAGDGNTIYF
>TRBJ1-4|TRBV24-1|.|.
TGTGCCACCAGTGATTTCGGGGGTAGGGCGACTAATGAAAAACTGTTTTTT
CATSDFGGRATNEKLFF
>TRBJ1-1|TRBV28|.|.
TGTGCCAGCAACCCCCTAGAAGTATTGACTGAAGCTTTCTTT
CASNPLEVLTEAFF
>TRBJ2-6|TRBV2|.|.
TGTGCCAGCATCGGGGGGCTCTCAGGGGGCCCTGGGGCCAACGTCCTGACTTTC
CASIGGLSGGPGANVLTF
>TRBJ2-7|TRBV27|.|.
TGTGCCAGCAGTTTACTCGGGACCGGCCACGAGCAGTACTTC
CASSLLGTGHEQYF
>TRBJ1-5|TRBV4-1|once|TRBD1
TGCGCCAGCAGCCAAAATTGGTTGGACAGGACAAATCAGCCCCAGCATTTT
CASSQNWLDRTNQPQHF
>TRBJ2-1|TRBV5-4|.|TRBD2
TGTGCCAGCAGCTTCACTAGCGGGAGGGCCTTCGATGAGCAGTTCTTC
CASSFTSGRAFDEQFF
>TRBJ2-7|TRBV6-5|.|TRBD2
TGTGCCAGCACCCCACTAGCGGGAGCCGGGGAGCAGTACTTC
CASTPLAGAGEQYF
>TRBJ1-2|TRBV19|few|TRBD1
TGTGCCAGTAGTGAGACAGGGACCTATGGCTACACCTTC
CASSETGTYGYTF
>TRBJ2-3|TRBV28|.|TRBD2
TGTGCCAGCAGCTCCCCGGGACTAGCGGTAGATACGCAGTATTTT
CASSSPGLAVDTQYF
>TRBJ2-5|TRBV7-2|.|.
TGTGCCAGCAGCTGGGGTGGTAGCGGAGAAGAGACCCAGTACTTC
CASSWGGSGEETQYF